The 32 T cell receptor beta chains reported below all come from one sample, sequenced in a study of Ad26.COV2.S vaccination and SARS-CoV-2 variants. Treatment in this sample: 15 to 20 received Ad26.COV2.S at low or high dose, single or two shots; about 5 received placebo; per-sample allocation not given. Sampling occurred on day 63 after the first vaccine or placebo injection. This table comes from immunoSEQ multiplex PCR, and its TCRdb copy is limited to in-frame clones, with some not included. Found here are hundreds of thousands of clones, around 86% of them singletons; the top ten hold around 3.7%. The starting material was peripheral blood, obtained in a trial of Ad26.COV2.S vaccine versus placebo. The source is a person aged 18-60 years who received the Ad26.COV2.S COVID-19 vaccine or a placebo.

The CDR3 DNA is TGTGCCATCAGTGAGGGACAGTATGGCTACACCTTC. Translation: CAISEGQYGYTF. V gene TRBV10-3 combines with J gene TRBJ1-2; TRBD1 might be the D (6 bases). The CDR3 runs 12 residues. The germline V and J ends were trimmed by 2 bases and 5 bases, with 6 bases remaining between them. Per germline, CDR1 ENHRY and CDR2 SYGVKD.

The V and J genes are TRBV27 and TRBJ2-7; TRBD1 matches 7 bases. V gave up 0 bases and J gave up 6 bases; unmatched junction bases: 8. Germline CDR1 and CDR2: MNHEY and SMNVEV (reference sequence). The CDR3 has 15 residues. The CDR3 region has the DNA TGTGCCAGCAGTTTATCGTATATGGGACAGATCGAGCAGTACTTC. This codes for CASSLSYMGQIEQYF.

This chain joins TRBV19 and TRBJ1-2; D uncertain. CDR1 is LNHDA, CDR2 SQIVND, per germline (reference sequence). V lost 1 base to trimming and J lost 0 bases, with 12 bases between them. This CDR3 spans 16 amino acids. This chain's CDR3 is CASSIATAASNYGYTF. The CDR3 DNA reads TGTGCCAGTAGTATAGCTACGGCGGCTTCTAACTATGGCTACACCTTC.

The chain employs TRBV4-1 and TRBJ1-3; D is perhaps TRBD1 (5 bases). The germline V gene encodes CDR1 MGHRA and CDR2 YSYEKL. This CDR3 comprises 16 residues. V was trimmed by 6 bases and J by 1 base, leaving 16 bases between them. CDR3 nucleotide sequence: TGCGCCAGCAGTTCCTATCAGGGACTATCTGGAAACACCATATATTTT. This sequence encodes CASSSYQGLSGNTIYF.

The genes are TRBV7-6 and TRBJ1-5; the D is unclear. The V and J ends lost 1 base and 4 bases respectively, with 14 bases between them. The CDR3 is 16 amino acids. Germline V gene lookup returns CDR1 SGHVS and CDR2 FNYEAQ. CDR3 sequence reads: CASSLGPPDSNQPQHF. DNA of the CDR3: TGTGCCAGCAGCTTAGGCCCACCAGATTCGAATCAGCCCCAGCATTTT.

The V and J genes are TRBV5-1 and TRBJ1-6, with D unresolved. Trimming shortened V by 0 bases and J by 0 bases, and 7 bases separated the two germline ends. CDR3 length: 16 amino acids. CDR1 SGHRS and CDR2 YFSETQ come from the germline V gene. Written as DNA, the CDR3 is TGCGCCAGCAGCTTGGAACGAAGCTCCTATAATTCACCCCTCCACTTT. As protein: CASSLERSSYNSPLHF.

This clone has a handful of counts. Other DNA sequences in the same sample also yield this CDR3. The gene calls are TRBV4-3 and TRBJ2-2; D not certain. In germline, CDR1 is LGHNA, CDR2 YSLEER. V was trimmed by 3 bases and J by 1 base, leaving 3 bases between them. This CDR3 contains 13 residues. CDR3 sequence (DNA): TGCGCCAGCAGCCAGAGGAACACCGGGGAGCTGTTTTTT. As protein: CASSQRNTGELFF.

The V gene is TRBV7-8, the J gene TRBJ1-5; D possibly corresponds to TRBD1 (6 bases). V was clipped by 1 base and J by 5 bases, with 12 bases between them. Germline lookup yields CDR1 SGHVS and CDR2 FQNEAQ. The CDR3 has 15 residues. Here the CDR3 DNA reads TGTGCCAGCAGCTTAGTGGTTGGGGGGCATCAGCCCCAGCATTTT. Its protein is CASSLVVGGHQPQHF.

In its sample, this clone was seen once. The CDR3 sequence: CATGREGDTDTQYF. The DNA for the CDR3 is TGTGCCACCGGACGGGAGGGGGACACAGATACGCAGTATTTT. The genes are TRBV15 and TRBJ2-3; 8 bases map to TRBD2. Germline-derived CDR1 and CDR2 are LNHNV and YYDKDF (reference sequence). The junction had 6 bases not matched to a gene; V was cut back by 8 bases and J by 2 bases. The CDR3 loop spans 14 amino acids. Using reference TRBV15 and TRBJ2-3 for the parts outside the CDR3, the full variable domain is DAMVIQNPRYQVTQFGKPVTLSCSQTLNHNVMYWYQQKSSQAPKLLFHYYDKDFNNEADTPDNFQSRRPNTSFCFLDIRSPGLGDTAMYLCATGREGDTDTQYFGPGTRLTVL.

CDR3 protein: CASQPGLPSPLHF. The CDR3 DNA reads as TGTGCCTCTCAACCGGGGCTACCTTCACCCCTCCACTTT. The chain carries TRBV30 and TRBJ1-6; perhaps TRBD1 as D (5 bases). The V gene lost 7 bases and the J gene lost 9 bases, with 16 bases spanning the gap. Germline loops: CDR1 GTSNPN, CDR2 SVGIG (reference sequence). The CDR3 consists of 13 residues.

The chain is built from TRBV3-1 (or the pseudogene TRBV3-2) and TRBJ2-1, with 9 bases identical to TRBD1. CDR1 is LGHDT, CDR2 YNNKEL, per germline (reference sequence). CDR3 length: 15 amino acids. V shed 4 bases and J 7 bases; nucleotides not matched to a gene: 8. CDR3 protein: CASSRTGGAGNEQFF. The CDR3 bases are TGTGCCAGCAGCCGAACAGGGGGCGCTGGAAATGAGCAGTTCTTC.

The chain joins TRBV7-9 to TRBJ1-2, with 7 bases that match TRBD1. The V gene's germline CDR1 is SEHNR and CDR2 FQNEAQ (reference sequence). The CDR3 totals 18 residues. The junction had 16 bases not matched to a gene; V was cut back by 2 bases and J by 4 bases. CDR3 amino acids: CASSLILLDRPLSYGYTF. Here the CDR3 DNA reads TGTGCCAGCAGCTTAATCCTTCTGGACAGGCCCCTTAGCTATGGCTACACCTTC.

The chain recombines TRBV4-2 with TRBJ1-1; D unclear. The CDR3 extends over 13 amino acids. CDR1 LGHNA and CDR2 YNFKEQ come from the germline V gene. Deletions cut 1 base from V and 6 bases from J, with 9 bases between. Here the CDR3 reads CASSQVDKPEAFF. CDR3 nucleotides: TGTGCCAGCAGCCAAGTCGACAAACCTGAAGCTTTCTTT.

The chain is built from TRBV11-2 and TRBJ2-7; 10 bases line up with TRBD1. The V and J ends lost 2 bases and 1 base, in that order; junction bases with no gene match: 8. The germline gives CDR1 SGHAT, CDR2 FQNNGV. This CDR3 is 17 amino acids long. Here the CDR3 DNA reads TGTGCCAGCAGCTTACACTTAGGGACAGGGGCATCCTACGAGCAGTACTTC. The encoded protein is CASSLHLGTGASYEQYF.

V is TRBV11-2 and J is TRBJ1-3; perhaps TRBD1 as D (5 bases). The V end was cut by 2 bases, the J end by 3 bases, with 17 bases between. Germline CDR1 and CDR2: SGHAT and FQNNGV. CDR3 length: 17 residues. CDR3 region: CASSLRGNGTFGNTIYF. As DNA, the CDR3 is TGTGCCAGCAGCTTAAGGGGAAACGGGACTTTTGGAAACACCATATATTTT.

The V call is TRBV29-1, the J call TRBJ1-1; tentatively, D is TRBD1 (6 bases). Germline CDR1 reads SQVTM; CDR2 reads ANQGSEA. The germline V and J ends were trimmed by 8 bases and 4 bases, with 11 bases remaining between them. The CDR3 runs to 11 residues. The CDR3 protein is CSMGGLTEAFF. CDR3 nucleotides: TGCAGCATGGGGGGGCTCACTGAAGCTTTCTTT.

This sequence joins TRBV7-9 and TRBJ2-3; TRBD1 might be the D (5 bases). Germline values: CDR1 SEHNR, CDR2 FQNEAQ (reference sequence). The CDR3 sequence is 15 residues long. V gave up 0 bases and J gave up 5 bases, with 12 bases separating them. The CDR3 region is CASSLALGDLDTQYF. The CDR3 coding sequence is TGTGCCAGCAGCTTAGCGCTAGGGGATTTAGATACGCAGTATTTT.

V and J are TRBV7-2 and TRBJ2-7; perhaps TRBD2 as D (7 bases). Germline V gives CDR1 SGHTA, CDR2 FQGNSA. The V end was cut by 5 bases, the J end by 4 bases, with 21 bases between. The CDR3 runs 16 residues. The CDR3 region is CASSHEEGGGEYEQYF. The DNA of the CDR3 is TGTGCCAGCAGCCACGAGGAGGGGGGGGGAGAGTACGAGCAGTACTTC.

The genes are TRBV11-2 and TRBJ2-7; D is unclear. CDR1 and CDR2 (germline): SGHAT, FQNNGV. The CDR3 extends over 15 amino acids. Trimming removed 3 bases at V and 2 bases at J, with 14 bases between. CDR3: CASSFFGSGPYEQYF. CDR3 sequence (DNA): TGTGCCAGCAGCTTCTTCGGGTCCGGGCCCTACGAGCAGTACTTC. Drawing the rest from reference TRBV11-2 and TRBJ2-7, the complete variable domain is EAGVAQSPRYKIIEKRQSVAFWCNPISGHATLYWYQQILGQGPKLLIQFQNNGVVDDSQLPKDRFSAERLKGVDSTLKIQPAKLEDSAVYLCASSFFGSGPYEQYFGPGTRLTVT.

The J gene is TRBJ1-1, the V gene TRBV5-1; D is perhaps TRBD1 (5 bases). The CDR3 runs 15 residues. Trimming stripped 0 bases from V and 2 bases from J, with 11 bases between. Germline V gene sequence: CDR1 SGHRS, CDR2 YFSETQ. In DNA, the CDR3 is TGCGCCAGCAGCTTGGGGGCAAGGGGTAACACTGAAGCTTTCTTT. Translation gives CASSLGARGNTEAFF.

V and J are TRBV5-1 and TRBJ1-6; 8 bases line up with TRBD1. The CDR3 runs to 14 residues. CDR1 is SGHRS and CDR2 is YFSETQ in the germline V gene. The V and J ends lost 4 bases and 8 bases, in that order; junction bases with no gene match: 5. The CDR3 is CASSPGQEHSPLHF. The CDR3 coding sequence is TGCGCCAGCAGCCCGGGACAGGAACATTCACCCCTCCACTTT.

The genes are TRBV19 and TRBJ1-2, with 10 bases fitting TRBD1. CDR3 size: 16 residues. J gave up 5 bases and V 3 bases, and 9 bases lay outside the gene matches. Germline CDR1 LNHDA, CDR2 SQIVND (reference sequence). The CDR3 reads CASSIKGTGDLYGYTF. The CDR3 nucleotides read TGTGCCAGTAGTATTAAAGGGACAGGGGATTTGTATGGCTACACCTTC.

The chain has TRBV6-5 and TRBJ1-5; TRBD1 agrees at 7 bases. CDR3 length: 15 amino acids. The V gene's germline CDR1 is MNHEY and CDR2 SVGAGI. Losses at the gene ends were 5 bases for V and 3 bases for J; bases not matched to a gene: 7. The CDR3 DNA reads as TGTGCCAGCAGTCGGGGAGGGGGCTTCAATCAGCCCCAGCATTTT. Its protein is CASSRGGGFNQPQHF.

The chain joins TRBV6-2 or TRBV6-3 to TRBJ2-1; D could derive from TRBD1 or TRBD2 (5 bases each). V was clipped by 6 bases and J by 0 bases, with 12 bases between them. The CDR3 contains 15 residues. The germline CDR1 and CDR2 sequences are MNHEY and SVGEGT. CDR3 nucleotide sequence: TGTGCCAGCAGCCCCGGGACCCTCTCCTACAATGAGCAGTTCTTC. This gives the protein CASSPGTLSYNEQFF.

The chain recombines TRBV5-1 with TRBJ2-3, with TRBD2 matching 7 bases. Germline CDR1 reads SGHRS; CDR2 reads YFSETQ. The CDR3 extends over 15 amino acids. J was trimmed by 5 bases and V by 4 bases; bases with no gene match: 10. This CDR3 is CASSLDGLVGDTQYF. CDR3 coding DNA: TGCGCCAGCAGCCTCGATGGACTAGTCGGAGATACGCAGTATTTT. Looking up the rest from reference TRBV5-1 and TRBJ2-3 gives the full variable domain: KAGVTQTPRYLIKTRGQQVTLSCSPISGHRSVSWYQQTPGQGLQFLFEYFSETQRNKGNFPGRFSGRQFSNSRSEMNVSTLELGDSALYLCASSLDGLVGDTQYFGPGTRLTVL.

The J gene is TRBJ2-7, the V gene TRBV10-3, with 9 bases aligning to TRBD1. V shed 7 bases and J 5 bases; nucleotides not matched to a gene: 6. CDR1 ENHRY and CDR2 SYGVKD come from the germline V gene. The CDR3 loop spans 13 amino acids. The CDR3 spells CAITRDRVDEQYF. The CDR3 region has the DNA TGTGCCATCACTAGGGACAGGGTGGACGAGCAGTACTTC.

This clone was observed a few times. The chain links TRBV7-9 to TRBJ1-6, with D hard to call. V was trimmed by 5 bases and J by 10 bases, leaving 12 bases between them. There are 13 residues in the CDR3. Germline values: CDR1 SEHNR, CDR2 FQNEAQ (reference sequence). In DNA, the CDR3 is TGTGCCAGCAGCCCCCGGCCGGAGTCACCCCTCCACTTT. Translated: CASSPRPESPLHF.

The CDR3 protein is CASSLFVRGPNTGELFF. CDR3 coding DNA: TGCGCCAGCAGCTTGTTTGTGAGGGGGCCGAACACCGGGGAGCTGTTTTTT. V is TRBV5-1 and J is TRBJ2-2, with 7 bases lining up with TRBD1. V was clipped by 1 base and J by 0 bases; unmatched bases: 6. The CDR3 sequence is 17 residues long. Germline CDR1 is SGHRS and CDR2 is YFSETQ.

The chain employs TRBV6-2 or TRBV6-3 and TRBJ1-1; the match to TRBD1 covers 7 bases. V lost 0 bases to trimming and J lost 2 bases; unmatched junction nucleotides: 9. CDR1 MNHEY and CDR2 SVGEGT come from the germline V gene. CDR3 length: 17 amino acids. The CDR3 region is CASSYSPWTGTNTEAFF. DNA of the CDR3: TGTGCCAGCAGTTACTCCCCTTGGACAGGCACCAACACTGAAGCTTTCTTT.

This clone was recorded once. The genes are TRBV5-6 and TRBJ1-1; 7 bases match TRBD1. The CDR3 runs to 14 residues. The germline gives CDR1 SGHDT, CDR2 YYEEEE. J gave up 0 bases and V 4 bases, and 3 bases lay outside the gene matches. CDR3 in amino acids: CASSTGQMNTEAFF. Written as DNA, the CDR3 is TGTGCCAGCAGCACGGGACAGATGAACACTGAAGCTTTCTTT.

This chain connects TRBV3-1 (or the pseudogene TRBV3-2) to TRBJ1-1, with TRBD1 as a possible D gene (6 bases). The ends were cut back, 0 bases at V and 12 bases at J, with 20 bases in the middle. CDR1 and CDR2 from the germline V gene are LGHDT and YNNKEL (reference sequence). The CDR3 loop spans 15 amino acids. The CDR3 is CASSQDERGRRKTFF. The CDR3 nucleotides read TGTGCCAGCAGCCAAGATGAGCGGGGGCGCAGAAAAACTTTCTTT.

This clone was detected a few times. The chain joins TRBV5-1 to TRBJ1-1; the D is unclear. Trimming removed 3 bases from V and 2 bases from J, with 11 bases in between. CDR1 SGHRS and CDR2 YFSETQ come from the germline V gene. There are 14 residues in the CDR3. CDR3 loop: CASSSIAPNTEAFF. The CDR3 region has the DNA TGCGCCAGCAGCTCGATCGCGCCCAACACTGAAGCTTTCTTT.